This TCR beta chain was recovered during a study of blood T cells in healthy people across ages. The table lists this clonotype with a few counts. A J-beta primer mix and a sample-barcoded 5' primer were used in a second PCR of roughly 7 to 12 cycles. TCRdb reprocessed the 5' RACE reads with MiXCR, giving one entry per CDR3 protein. The sample records some 760,000 distinct CDR3 sequences, around 25% being singletons. The CDR3 has 13 residues. Per the germline V gene, CDR1 is SNHLY and CDR2 is FYNNEI. V dropped 9 bases and J dropped 7 bases, with 15 bases sitting between them. This same sample was also taken into another study, of T cells of mothers and their children. That paper adds: The yield was over 8 million TCR beta CDR3 reads from each mother and around 3.3 million from each child.

This receptor was obtained from a boy aged 5-17 years in good health. The chain couples TRBV2 to TRBJ1-4, with a weak D call TRBD1 (6 bases). The specimen sequenced was blood. The CDR3 loop is CASVWGATEKLFF. In DNA, the CDR3 is TGTGCCAGTGTCTGGGGGGCGACTGAAAAACTGTTTTTT.